This passage covers 7 T cell receptor beta chains from one sample sequenced in a study of shared clonotypes between healthy human individuals. Produced via immunoSEQ multiplex PCR; TCRdb's table is partial and in-frame only. The sample lists approximately 980,000 clones; roughly 72% were seen once. The sequencing input was memory CD4+ T cells sorted from blood. Subset denoted: CD45RA-negative fraction. These receptors originate from a man between 18 and 29 years old in good health.

The chain has TRBV9 and TRBJ2-3; a weak D match, TRBD2 (5 bases). V gave up 4 bases and J gave up 0 bases, with 15 bases separating them. This CDR3 spans 16 amino acids. The V gene's germline CDR1 is SGDLS and CDR2 YYNGEE. The CDR3 is CASSSRSGASTDTQYF. The DNA of the CDR3 is TGTGCCAGCAGCTCACGAAGCGGAGCTAGCACAGATACGCAGTATTTT.

The chain combines TRBV6-5 with TRBJ1-1; perhaps TRBD1 as D (5 bases). This CDR3 has 14 amino acids. Trimming took 2 bases from V and 3 from J, leaving 10 bases between them. Germline CDR1 reads MNHEY; CDR2 reads SVGAGI. CDR3 bases: TGTGCCAGCAGTTACAGGGGCGGGGACACTGAAGCTTTCTTT. It yields the protein CASSYRGGDTEAFF.

The chain recombines TRBV10-3 with TRBJ2-1; D not resolved. CDR1 ENHRY and CDR2 SYGVKD come from the germline V gene. This CDR3 contains 16 residues. The germline V and J ends were trimmed by 7 bases and 5 bases, with 21 bases remaining between them. The CDR3 DNA follows: TGTGCCATCAAAACTCTGATTCACATCACTGACAATGAGCAGTTCTTC. Its translation is CAIKTLIHITDNEQFF.

This chain uses TRBV27 with TRBJ2-7; D uncertain. CDR1 and CDR2 from the germline V gene are MNHEY and SMNVEV (reference sequence). The CDR3 is made up of 11 amino acids. The V end lost 6 bases, the J end lost 0 bases, and 3 bases lay between the germline ends. The CDR3 protein is CASRSSYEQYF. The CDR3 DNA reads TGTGCCAGCAGAAGCTCCTACGAGCAGTACTTC.

This clone was seen a few times. The same CDR3 is also encoded by other DNA sequences in this sample. The rearrangement joins TRBV10-2 to TRBJ1-5; D ambiguous. Trimming removed 3 bases at V and 4 bases at J, with 4 bases between. CDR1 WSHSY and CDR2 SAAADI come from the germline V gene. The CDR3 contains 12 residues. CDR3 amino acids: CASSEGNQPQHF. For the CDR3, the DNA is TGCGCCAGCAGTGAAGGTAATCAGCCCCAGCATTTT.

The rearrangement links TRBV28 to TRBJ1-2, with D perhaps matching TRBD1 (5 bases). Deletions cut 3 bases from V and 7 bases from J, with 9 bases between. The CDR3 extends over 12 amino acids. Germline V gene data show CDR1 as MDHEN and CDR2 as SYDVKM. The CDR3 bases are TGTGCCAGCAGTTTGGGGGAGGCTGGCTACACCTTC. Protein product: CASSLGEAGYTF.

CDR3 loop: CASSQRGAGGNTGELFF. The CDR3 region has the DNA TGTGCCAGCAGCCAAAGAGGGGCAGGGGGCAACACCGGGGAGCTGTTTTTT. The chain uses TRBV11-2 and TRBJ2-2; 8 bases agree with TRBD1. Germline loops: CDR1 SGHAT, CDR2 FQNNGV. The CDR3 loop spans 17 amino acids. J lost 2 bases, V lost 5 bases, and 10 bases had no gene match.